Here is one T cell receptor (beta chain) with its context. What it recognizes is unknown. Second-dose recipients at about 4 or about 12 weeks were treated as one pooled group. This entry belongs to a study of T cell responses to AZD1222 COVID-19 vaccine. Sequenced by immunoSEQ multiplex PCR; TCRdb stores in-frame clones only, minus some. The sample lists roughly 270,000 clones, 94% occurring once. In germline, CDR1 is KGHSH, CDR2 LQKENI. This CDR3 is 16 amino acids long. The V segment lost 3 bases and the J segment 7 bases; nucleotides outside the gene matches: 11. Study-wide results and caveats: Repertoires were sampled only after the peak T cell response.

This chain joins TRBV18 and TRBJ2-1; 8 nucleotides align to TRBD1. This sequence originates from an adult who received the AZD1222 COVID-19 vaccine. The sample was peripheral blood, taken 28 days after the second AZD1222 dose. The CDR3 DNA reads TGTGCCAGCTCACCTGCCGGGACAGGCTACGGTAATGAGCAGTTCTTC. This encodes CASSPAGTGYGNEQFF.